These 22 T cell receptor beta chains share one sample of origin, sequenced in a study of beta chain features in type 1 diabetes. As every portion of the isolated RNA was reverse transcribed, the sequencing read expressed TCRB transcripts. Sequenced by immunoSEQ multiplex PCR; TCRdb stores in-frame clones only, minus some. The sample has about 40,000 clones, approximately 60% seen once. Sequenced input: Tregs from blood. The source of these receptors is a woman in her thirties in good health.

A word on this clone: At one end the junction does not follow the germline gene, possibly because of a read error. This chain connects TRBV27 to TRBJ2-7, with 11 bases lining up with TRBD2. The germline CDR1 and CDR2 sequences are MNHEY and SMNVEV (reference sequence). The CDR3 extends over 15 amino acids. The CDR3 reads CASSSRLAGRGEQYF. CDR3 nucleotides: TGTGCCAGCAGTTCCCGACTAGCGGGAAGGGGGGAGCAATACTTC.

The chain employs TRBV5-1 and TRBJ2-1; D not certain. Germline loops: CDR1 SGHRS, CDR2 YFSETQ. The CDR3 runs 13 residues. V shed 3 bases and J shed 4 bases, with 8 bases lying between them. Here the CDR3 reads CASSSGPYNEQFF. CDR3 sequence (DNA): TGCGCCAGCAGCTCTGGGCCGTACAATGAGCAGTTCTTC.

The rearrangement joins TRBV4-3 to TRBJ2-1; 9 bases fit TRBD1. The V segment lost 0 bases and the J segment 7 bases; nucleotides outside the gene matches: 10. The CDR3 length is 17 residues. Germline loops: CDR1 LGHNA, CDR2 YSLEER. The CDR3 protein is CASSQDNTGGLGNEQFF. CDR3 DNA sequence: TGCGCCAGCAGCCAAGATAATACAGGGGGCTTGGGGAATGAGCAGTTCTTC.

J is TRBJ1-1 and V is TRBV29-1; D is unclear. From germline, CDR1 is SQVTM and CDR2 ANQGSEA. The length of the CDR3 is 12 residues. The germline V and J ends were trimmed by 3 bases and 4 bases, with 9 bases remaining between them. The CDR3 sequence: CSVDRVGTEAFF. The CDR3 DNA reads TGCAGCGTTGACCGGGTGGGCACTGAAGCTTTCTTT.

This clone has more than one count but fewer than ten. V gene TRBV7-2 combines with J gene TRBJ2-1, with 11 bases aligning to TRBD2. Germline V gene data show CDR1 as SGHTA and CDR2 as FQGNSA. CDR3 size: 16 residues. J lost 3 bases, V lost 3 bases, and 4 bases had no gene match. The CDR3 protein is CASSLTSGNLYNEQFF. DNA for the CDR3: TGTGCCAGCAGCTTGACTAGCGGGAACCTCTACAATGAGCAGTTCTTC.

The CDR3 bases are TGTGCCAGCAGTCGATACCGGGGGAGTTCCCACGAGCAGTACTTC. It translates to CASSRYRGSSHEQYF. The chain carries TRBV6-6 and TRBJ2-7, with D possibly TRBD2 on 6 matching bases. The ends were cut back, 5 bases at V and 5 bases at J, with 19 bases in the middle. The CDR3 contains 15 residues. Germline lookup yields CDR1 MNHNY and CDR2 SVGAGI (reference sequence).

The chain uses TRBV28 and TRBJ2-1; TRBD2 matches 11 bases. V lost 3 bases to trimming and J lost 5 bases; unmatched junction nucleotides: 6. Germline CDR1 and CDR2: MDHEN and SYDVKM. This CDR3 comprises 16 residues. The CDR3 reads CASSFVGLAGHNEQFF. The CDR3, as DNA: TGTGCCAGCAGTTTCGTAGGACTAGCGGGCCACAATGAGCAGTTCTTC.

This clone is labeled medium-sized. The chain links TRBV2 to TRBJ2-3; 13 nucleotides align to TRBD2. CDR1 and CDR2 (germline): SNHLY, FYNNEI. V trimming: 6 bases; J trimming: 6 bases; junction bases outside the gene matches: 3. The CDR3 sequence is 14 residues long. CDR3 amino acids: CASRRLAGGDTQYF. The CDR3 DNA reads TGTGCCAGCAGGCGACTAGCGGGAGGTGATACGCAGTATTTT.

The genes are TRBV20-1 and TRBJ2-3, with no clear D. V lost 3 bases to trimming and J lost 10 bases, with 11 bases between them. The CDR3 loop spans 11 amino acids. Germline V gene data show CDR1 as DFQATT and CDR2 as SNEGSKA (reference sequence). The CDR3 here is CSARLAMAQYF. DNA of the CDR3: TGCAGTGCTAGGCTTGCTATGGCGCAGTATTTT.

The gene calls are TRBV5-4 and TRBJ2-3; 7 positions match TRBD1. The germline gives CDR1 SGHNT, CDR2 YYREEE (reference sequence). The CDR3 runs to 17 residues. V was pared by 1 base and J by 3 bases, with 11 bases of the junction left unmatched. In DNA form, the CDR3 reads TGTGCCAGCAGCTTGTACACCAGCTCCAGGGGGACAGATACGCAGTATTTT. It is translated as CASSLYTSSRGTDTQYF.

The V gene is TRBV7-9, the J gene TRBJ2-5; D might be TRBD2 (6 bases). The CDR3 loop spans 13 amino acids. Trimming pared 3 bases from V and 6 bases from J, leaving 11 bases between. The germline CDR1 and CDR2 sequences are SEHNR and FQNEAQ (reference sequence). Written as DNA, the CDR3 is TGTGCCAGCAGCTTTGGAGGGATGCAGACCCAGTACTTC. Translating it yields CASSFGGMQTQYF.

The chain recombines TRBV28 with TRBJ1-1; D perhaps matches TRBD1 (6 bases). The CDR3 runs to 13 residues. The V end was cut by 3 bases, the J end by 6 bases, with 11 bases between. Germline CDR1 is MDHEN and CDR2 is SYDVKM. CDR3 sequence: CASSFPGDPEAFF. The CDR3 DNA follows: TGTGCCAGCAGTTTCCCAGGGGACCCTGAAGCTTTCTTT.

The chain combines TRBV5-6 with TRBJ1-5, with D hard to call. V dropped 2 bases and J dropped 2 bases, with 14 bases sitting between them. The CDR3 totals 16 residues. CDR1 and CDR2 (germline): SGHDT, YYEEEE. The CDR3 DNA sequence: TGTGCCAGCAGCTTCGGAAGGGCGCGGGGCAATCAGCCCCAGCATTTT. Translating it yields CASSFGRARGNQPQHF.

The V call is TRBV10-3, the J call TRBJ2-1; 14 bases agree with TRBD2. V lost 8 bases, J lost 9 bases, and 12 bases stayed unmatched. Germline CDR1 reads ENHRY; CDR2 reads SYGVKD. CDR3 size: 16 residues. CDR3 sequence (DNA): TGTGCCATCGACAGGGAGGGACTAGCGGGAGTGGGTGAGCAGTTCTTC. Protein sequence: CAIDREGLAGVGEQFF.

The CDR3 DNA reads TGTGCCAGTAGACCGCGGGAGAGGGTTTTTAATGAGCAGTTCTTC. This codes for CASRPRERVFNEQFF. V gene TRBV19 combines with J gene TRBJ2-1; 7 bases are a match to TRBD2. The J segment lost 7 bases and the V segment lost 6 bases, leaving 12 bases of the junction unmatched. Per germline, CDR1 LNHDA and CDR2 SQIVND (reference sequence). The length of the CDR3 is 15 residues.

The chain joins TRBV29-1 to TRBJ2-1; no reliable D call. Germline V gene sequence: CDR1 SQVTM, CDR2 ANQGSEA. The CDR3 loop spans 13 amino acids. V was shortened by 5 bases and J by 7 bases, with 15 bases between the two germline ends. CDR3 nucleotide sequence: TGCAGCGTTAGGCTCCCCCTGAGGAATGAGCAGTTCTTC. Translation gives CSVRLPLRNEQFF.

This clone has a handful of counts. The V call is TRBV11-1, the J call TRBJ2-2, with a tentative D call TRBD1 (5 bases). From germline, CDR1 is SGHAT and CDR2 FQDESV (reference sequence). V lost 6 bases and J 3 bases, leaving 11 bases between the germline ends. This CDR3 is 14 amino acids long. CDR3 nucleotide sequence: TGTGCCAGCAGGCCTGGGGCCGACACCGGGGAGCTGTTTTTT. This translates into CASRPGADTGELFF.

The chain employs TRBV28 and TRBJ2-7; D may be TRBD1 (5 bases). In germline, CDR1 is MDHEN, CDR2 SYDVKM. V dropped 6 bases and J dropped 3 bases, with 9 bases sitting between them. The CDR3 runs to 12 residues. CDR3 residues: CASSPQGYEQYF. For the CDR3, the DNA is TGTGCCAGCAGCCCCCAGGGCTACGAGCAGTACTTC. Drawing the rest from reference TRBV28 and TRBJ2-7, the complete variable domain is DVKVTQSSRYLVKRTGEKVFLECVQDMDHENMFWYRQDPGLGLRLIYFSYDVKMKEKGDIPEGYSVSREKKERFSLILESASTNQTSMYLCASSPQGYEQYFGPGTRLTVT.

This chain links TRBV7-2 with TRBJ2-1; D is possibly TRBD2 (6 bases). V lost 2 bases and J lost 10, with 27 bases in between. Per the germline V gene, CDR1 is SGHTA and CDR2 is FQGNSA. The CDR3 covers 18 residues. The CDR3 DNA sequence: TGTGCCAGCAGCTTAATTTCGGCTAGAGCGGGTCCCTCGGGGGAGCAGTTCTTC. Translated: CASSLISARAGPSGEQFF. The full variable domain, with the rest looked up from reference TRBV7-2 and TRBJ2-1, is GAGVSQSPSNKVTEKGKDVELRCDPISGHTALYWYRQSLGQGLEFLIYFQGNSAPDKSGLPSDRFSAERTGGSVSTLTIQRTQQEDSAVYLCASSLISARAGPSGEQFFGPGTRLTVL.

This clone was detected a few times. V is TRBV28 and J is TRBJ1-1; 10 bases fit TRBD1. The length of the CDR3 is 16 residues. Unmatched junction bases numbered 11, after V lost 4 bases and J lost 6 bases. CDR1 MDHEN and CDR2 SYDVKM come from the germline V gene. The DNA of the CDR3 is TGTGCCAGCAGTTCACCAGGACAGGGGGTAGGGTCTGAAGCTTTCTTT. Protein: CASSSPGQGVGSEAFF.

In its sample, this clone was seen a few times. This CDR3 reads CASSLVLLAGETETQYF. CDR3 sequence (DNA): TGTGCCAGCAGTTTAGTCCTACTAGCGGGAGAGACGGAGACCCAGTACTTC. The chain is built from TRBV28 and TRBJ2-5, with TRBD2 identical over 11 bases. Per the germline V gene, CDR1 is MDHEN and CDR2 is SYDVKM. This CDR3 is built from 17 residues. The V gene end was trimmed by 2 bases and the J gene end by 5 bases; junction bases not matched to a gene: 10.

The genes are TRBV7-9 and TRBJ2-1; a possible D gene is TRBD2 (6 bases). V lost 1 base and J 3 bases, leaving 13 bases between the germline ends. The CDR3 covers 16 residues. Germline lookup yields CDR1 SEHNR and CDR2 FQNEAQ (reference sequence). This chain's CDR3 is CASSLGAAGYYNEQFF. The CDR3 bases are TGTGCCAGCAGCTTAGGCGCGGCGGGATACTACAATGAGCAGTTCTTC.